Listed here are 7 T cell receptor beta chains from one sample, sequenced in a study of shared clonotypes between healthy human individuals. Measured with immunoSEQ multiplex PCR; TCRdb has only the in-frame clones, and not every one. The data contain about 2.4 million clones, 93% of them seen just once; the ten biggest clones take up approximately 0.36%. Material for sequencing was naive CD4+ T cells from PBMCs. Subset described: CD45RA+ positively selected. These receptors came from a man between 18 and 29 years old in good health. Some clones in this sample may be carry-over from other donors' samples.

This chain links TRBV6-1 with TRBJ1-5, with a possible D match to TRBD1 (6 bases). From germline, CDR1 is MNHNS and CDR2 SASEGT. The V end was cut by 11 bases, the J end by 1 base, with 18 bases between. CDR3 length: 15 residues. The CDR3 bases are TGTGCCGGGTCGATACTGGGGGCAAGCAATCAGCCCCAGCATTTT. Translating gives CAGSILGASNQPQHF.

The CDR3 bases are TGCGCCAGCAGCTTAGGGACTAGCGGGAGTTATGAGCAGTTCTTC. It codes for CASSLGTSGSYEQFF. The chain is built from TRBV4-1 and TRBJ2-1; 14 bases match TRBD2. J gave up 8 bases and V 5 bases, and 5 bases lay outside the gene matches. CDR3 size: 15 residues. Germline V gene lookup returns CDR1 MGHRA and CDR2 YSYEKL.

The gene calls are TRBV5-4 and TRBJ2-1, with 15 bases matching TRBD2. CDR1 is SGHNT and CDR2 is YYREEE in the germline V gene (reference sequence). The CDR3 spans 19 residues. The V and J ends lost 0 bases and 9 bases, in that order; junction bases with no gene match: 13. The CDR3 reads CASSLGGLAGGPVGGEQFF. CDR3 in DNA: TGTGCCAGCAGCTTGGGAGGACTAGCGGGAGGGCCCGTGGGTGGTGAGCAGTTCTTC.

The rearrangement uses TRBV28 and TRBJ2-1; possibly TRBD1 for D (7 bases). The germline V and J ends were trimmed by 8 bases and 3 bases, with 17 bases remaining between them. The CDR3 consists of 15 residues. Per germline, CDR1 MDHEN and CDR2 SYDVKM. The CDR3 DNA reads TGTGCCAGCCGCTTCCAGGGGGGTAGCTACAATGAGCAGTTCTTC. It translates to CASRFQGGSYNEQFF.

This chain connects TRBV18 to TRBJ1-3; the D is unclear. Germline loops: CDR1 KGHSH, CDR2 LQKENI. This CDR3 has 15 residues. The ends were cut back, 4 bases at V and 0 bases at J, with 10 bases in the middle. The CDR3: CASSRGLTSGNTIYF. The CDR3 nucleotides are TGTGCCAGCTCACGTGGACTGACCTCTGGAAACACCATATATTTT.

This clone was observed once. The genes are TRBV7-3 and TRBJ2-5; TRBD2 might be the D (6 bases). The V gene lost 4 bases and the J gene lost 1 base, with 10 bases spanning the gap. The germline CDR1 and CDR2 sequences are SGHTA and FQGTGA. The CDR3 covers 14 residues. The CDR3 is CASSWQAGQETQYF. The DNA of the CDR3 is TGTGCCAGCAGCTGGCAAGCGGGCCAAGAGACCCAGTACTTC.

This clone was detected only a few times. This same CDR3 is encoded by further DNA sequences in the sample. The rearrangement joins TRBV19 to TRBJ1-1; no definite D call. The CDR3 sequence is 13 residues long. V was cut by 1 base and J by 0 bases, with 3 bases left in between. Per the germline V gene, CDR1 is LNHDA and CDR2 is SQIVND (reference sequence). CDR3 sequence reads: CASSIALNTEAFF. CDR3 DNA sequence: TGTGCCAGTAGTATAGCGCTGAACACTGAAGCTTTCTTT.